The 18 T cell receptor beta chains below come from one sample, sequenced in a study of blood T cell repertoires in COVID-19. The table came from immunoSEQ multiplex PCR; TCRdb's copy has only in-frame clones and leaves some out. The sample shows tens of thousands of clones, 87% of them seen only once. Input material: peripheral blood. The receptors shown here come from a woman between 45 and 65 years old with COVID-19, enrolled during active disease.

CDR3 loop: CASSRPFGGVGNEQYF. The CDR3, as DNA: TGTGCCAGCAGCCGCCCCTTTGGAGGCGTCGGCAACGAGCAGTACTTC. The gene calls are TRBV28 and TRBJ2-7; D might be TRBD2 (5 bases). This CDR3 has 16 amino acids. Germline loops: CDR1 MDHEN, CDR2 SYDVKM. Trimming took off 6 bases at V and 5 bases at J, with 23 bases between the two ends.

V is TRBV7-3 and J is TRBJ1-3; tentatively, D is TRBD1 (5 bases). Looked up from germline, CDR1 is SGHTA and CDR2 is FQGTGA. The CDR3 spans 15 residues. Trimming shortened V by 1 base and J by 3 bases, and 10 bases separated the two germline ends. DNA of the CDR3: TGTGCCAGCAGCTTAAGGGGGGGAAGTGGAAACACCATATATTTT. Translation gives CASSLRGGSGNTIYF.

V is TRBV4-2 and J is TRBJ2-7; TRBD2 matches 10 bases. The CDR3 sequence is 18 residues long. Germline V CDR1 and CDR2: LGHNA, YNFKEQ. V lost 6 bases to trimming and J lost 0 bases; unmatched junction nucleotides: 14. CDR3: CASSRAALAGYRSYEQYF. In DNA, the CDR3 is TGTGCCAGCAGTCGCGCAGCACTAGCGGGATACCGCTCCTACGAGCAGTACTTC.

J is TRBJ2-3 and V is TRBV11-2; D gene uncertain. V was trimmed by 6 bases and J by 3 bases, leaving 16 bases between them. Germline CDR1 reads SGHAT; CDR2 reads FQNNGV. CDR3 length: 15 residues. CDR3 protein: CASSQLRSGTDTQYF. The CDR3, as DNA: TGTGCCAGCAGTCAACTTAGGTCCGGGACAGATACGCAGTATTTT.

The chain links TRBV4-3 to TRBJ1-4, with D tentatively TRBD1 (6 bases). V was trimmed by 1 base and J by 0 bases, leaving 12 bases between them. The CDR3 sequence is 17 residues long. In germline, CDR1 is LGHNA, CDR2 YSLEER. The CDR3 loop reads CASSQVGRGATNEKLFF. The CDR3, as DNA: TGCGCCAGCAGCCAAGTAGGGAGGGGGGCAACTAATGAAAAACTGTTTTTT.

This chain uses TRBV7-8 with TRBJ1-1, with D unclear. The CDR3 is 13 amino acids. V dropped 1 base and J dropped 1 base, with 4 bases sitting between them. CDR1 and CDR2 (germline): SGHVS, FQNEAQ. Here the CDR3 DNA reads TGTGCCAGCAGCTTAGACACGAACACTGAAGCTTTCTTT. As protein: CASSLDTNTEAFF.

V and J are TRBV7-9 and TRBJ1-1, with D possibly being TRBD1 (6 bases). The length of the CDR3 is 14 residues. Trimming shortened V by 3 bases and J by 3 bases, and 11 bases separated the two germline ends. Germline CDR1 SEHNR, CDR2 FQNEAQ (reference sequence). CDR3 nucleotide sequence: TGTGCCAGCAGCTTTCAGGGGTTTTACACTGAAGCTTTCTTT. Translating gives CASSFQGFYTEAFF.

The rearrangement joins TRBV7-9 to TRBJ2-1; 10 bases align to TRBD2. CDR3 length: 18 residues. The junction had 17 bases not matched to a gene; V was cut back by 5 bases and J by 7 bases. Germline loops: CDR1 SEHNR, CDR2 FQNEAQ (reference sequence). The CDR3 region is CASSKIPGLAPLSNEQFF. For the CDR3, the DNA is TGTGCCAGCAGCAAAATACCGGGACTAGCGCCCCTTTCAAATGAGCAGTTCTTC.

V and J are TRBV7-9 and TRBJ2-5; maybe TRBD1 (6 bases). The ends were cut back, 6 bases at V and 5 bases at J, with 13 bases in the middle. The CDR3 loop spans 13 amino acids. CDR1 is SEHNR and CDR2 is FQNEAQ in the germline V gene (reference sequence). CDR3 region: CASSLRGGETQYF. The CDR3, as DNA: TGTGCCAGCAGTCTCAGGGGCGGGGAGACCCAGTACTTC.

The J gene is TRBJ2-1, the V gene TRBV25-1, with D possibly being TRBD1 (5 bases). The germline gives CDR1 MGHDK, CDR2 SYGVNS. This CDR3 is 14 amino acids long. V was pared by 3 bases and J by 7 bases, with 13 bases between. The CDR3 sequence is CASSEGFRGNEQFF. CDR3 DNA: TGTGCCAGCAGTGAGGGTTTTAGGGGAAATGAGCAGTTCTTC. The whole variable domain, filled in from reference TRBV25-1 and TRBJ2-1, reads EADIYQTPRYLVIGTGKKITLECSQTMGHDKMYWYQQDPGMELHLIHYSYGVNSTEKGDLSSESTVSRIRTEHFPLTLESARPSHTSQYLCASSEGFRGNEQFFGPGTRLTVL.

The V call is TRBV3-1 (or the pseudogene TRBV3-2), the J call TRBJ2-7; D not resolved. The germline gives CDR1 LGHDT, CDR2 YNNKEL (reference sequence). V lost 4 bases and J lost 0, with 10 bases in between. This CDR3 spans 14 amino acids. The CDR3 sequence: CASSLRPSSYEQYF. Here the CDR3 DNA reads TGTGCCAGCAGCCTCCGCCCGAGCTCCTACGAGCAGTACTTC.

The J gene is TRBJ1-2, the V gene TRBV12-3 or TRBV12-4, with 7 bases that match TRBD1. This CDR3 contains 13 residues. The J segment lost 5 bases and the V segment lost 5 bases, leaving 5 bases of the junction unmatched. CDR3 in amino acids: CASSLQGLYGYTF. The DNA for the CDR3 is TGTGCCAGCAGTCTACAGGGGCTATATGGCTACACCTTC.

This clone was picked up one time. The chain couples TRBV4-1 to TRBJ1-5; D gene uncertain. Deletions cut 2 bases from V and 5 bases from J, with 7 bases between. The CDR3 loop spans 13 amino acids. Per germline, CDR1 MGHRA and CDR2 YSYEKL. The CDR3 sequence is CASSQLPHQPQHF. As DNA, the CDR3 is TGCGCCAGCAGCCAACTCCCTCATCAGCCCCAGCATTTT.

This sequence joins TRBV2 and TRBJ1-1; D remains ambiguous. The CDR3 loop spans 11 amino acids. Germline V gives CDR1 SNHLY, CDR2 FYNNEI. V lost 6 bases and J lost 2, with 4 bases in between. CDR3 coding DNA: TGTGCCAGCAGACATAACACTGAAGCTTTCTTT. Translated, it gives CASRHNTEAFF.

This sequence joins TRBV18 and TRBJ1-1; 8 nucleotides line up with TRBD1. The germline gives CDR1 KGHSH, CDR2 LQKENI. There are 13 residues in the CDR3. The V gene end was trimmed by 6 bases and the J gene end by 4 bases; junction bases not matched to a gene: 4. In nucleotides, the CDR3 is TGTGCCAGCTCCCTGGACAGGGTCACTGAAGCTTTCTTT. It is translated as CASSLDRVTEAFF. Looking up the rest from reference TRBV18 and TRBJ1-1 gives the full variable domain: NAGVMQNPRHLVRRRGQEARLRCSPMKGHSHVYWYRQLPEEGLKFMVYLQKENIIDESGMPKERFSAEFPKEGPSILRIQQVVRGDSAAYFCASSLDRVTEAFFGQGTRLTVV.

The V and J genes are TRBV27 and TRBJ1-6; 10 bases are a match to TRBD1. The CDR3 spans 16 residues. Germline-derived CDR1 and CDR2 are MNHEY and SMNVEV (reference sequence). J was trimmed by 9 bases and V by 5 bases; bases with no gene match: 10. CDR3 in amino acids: CASSPYGQGGSSPLHF. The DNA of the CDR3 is TGTGCCAGCAGTCCCTACGGACAGGGGGGGAGTTCACCCCTCCACTTT.

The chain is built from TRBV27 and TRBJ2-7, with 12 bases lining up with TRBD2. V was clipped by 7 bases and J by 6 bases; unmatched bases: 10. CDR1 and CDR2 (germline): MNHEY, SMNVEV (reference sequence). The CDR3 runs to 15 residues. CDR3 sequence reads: CASKGLAGLGGEQYF. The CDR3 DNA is TGTGCCAGCAAAGGACTAGCGGGACTCGGGGGCGAGCAGTACTTC.

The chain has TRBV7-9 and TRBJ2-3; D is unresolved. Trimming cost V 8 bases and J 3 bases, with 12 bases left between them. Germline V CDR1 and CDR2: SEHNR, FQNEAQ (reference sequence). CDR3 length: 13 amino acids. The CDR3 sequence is CASDMSWTDTQYF. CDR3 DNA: TGTGCCAGCGATATGAGTTGGACAGATACGCAGTATTTT.